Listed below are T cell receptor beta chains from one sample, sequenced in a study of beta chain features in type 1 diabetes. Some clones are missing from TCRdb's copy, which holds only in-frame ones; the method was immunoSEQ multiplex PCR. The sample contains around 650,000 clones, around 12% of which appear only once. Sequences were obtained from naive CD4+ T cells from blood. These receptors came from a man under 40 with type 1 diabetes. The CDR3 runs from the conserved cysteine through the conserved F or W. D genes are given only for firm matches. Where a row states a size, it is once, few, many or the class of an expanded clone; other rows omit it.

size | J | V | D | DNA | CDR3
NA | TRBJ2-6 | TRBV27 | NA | TGTGCCAGCAGTTTATGGGGCGCCGGGGCCAACGTCCTGACTTTC | CASSLWGAGANVLTF
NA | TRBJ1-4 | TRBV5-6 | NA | TGTGCCAGCAGTTTTCGGGGCACTGAAAAACTGTTTTTT | CASSFRGTEKLFF
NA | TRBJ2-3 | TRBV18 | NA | TGTGCCAGCTCACGAGGGGCTGCAGATACGCAGTATTTT | CASSRGAADTQYF
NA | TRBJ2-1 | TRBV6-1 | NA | TGTGCCAGCAGTATTGACGCCAGCTCCTACAATGAGCAGTTCTTC | CASSIDASSYNEQFF
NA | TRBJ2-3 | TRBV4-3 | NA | TGCGCCAGCAGCCGAGAGACTCCTAACGGCGCTTTCGCAGATACGCAGTATTTT | CASSRETPNGAFADTQYF
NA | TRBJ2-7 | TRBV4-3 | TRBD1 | TGCGCCAGCAGCCAAGATCGGTGGGACAGGGGGTCCTACGAGCAGTACTTC | CASSQDRWDRGSYEQYF
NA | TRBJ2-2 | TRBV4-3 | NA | TGCGCCAGCAGCCAAGCTAGTAACACCGGGGAGCTGTTTTTT | CASSQASNTGELFF
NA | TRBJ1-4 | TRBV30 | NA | TGTGCCTGGAGTCCGGGGGGGAGGCCTGCTGAAAAACTGTTTTTT | CAWSPGGRPAEKLFF
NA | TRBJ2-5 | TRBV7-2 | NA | TGTGCCAGCAGCTCGGGGACCCTCCAAGAGACCCAGTACTTC | CASSSGTLQETQYF
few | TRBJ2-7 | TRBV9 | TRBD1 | TGTGCCAGCGCCCATGGGGGACAGGGGTCCTACGAGCAGTACTTC | CASAHGGQGSYEQYF
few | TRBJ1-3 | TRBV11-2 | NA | TGTGCCAGCAGCTTTCCACTTGGAAACACCATATATTTT | CASSFPLGNTIYF
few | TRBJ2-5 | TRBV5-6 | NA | TGTGCCAGCAGCTTGCGATCGGGGCGGGTCGGGGAGACCCAGTACTTC | CASSLRSGRVGETQYF
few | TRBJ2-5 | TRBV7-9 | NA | TGTGCCAGCAGCCCCCCGGGTGGCACACAAGAGACCCAGTACTTC | CASSPPGGTQETQYF
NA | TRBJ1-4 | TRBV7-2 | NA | TGTGCCAGCAGCTCCTCCATGGAAGCTAATGAAAAACTGTTTTTT | CASSSSMEANEKLFF
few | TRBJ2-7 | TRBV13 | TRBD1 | TGTGCCAGCAGCTTCCGGGACAGGGCGGGGGAGCAGTACTTC | CASSFRDRAGEQYF
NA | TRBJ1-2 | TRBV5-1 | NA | TGCGCCAGCAGCTTGGGGCCGGCAGATTATGGCTACACCTTC | CASSLGPADYGYTF
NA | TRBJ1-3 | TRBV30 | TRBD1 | TGTGCCTGGAGTGTACTGTGGACAGGGTTTAGAGGAGGAAACACCATATATTTT | CAWSVLWTGFRGGNTIYF
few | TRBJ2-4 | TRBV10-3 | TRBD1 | TGTGCCATTATTAGGGACAGGGTGGGCTTC | CAIIRDRVGF
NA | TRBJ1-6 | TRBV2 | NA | TGTGCCAGCCTCCGGGAACAGGGAGCTAATTCACCCCTCCACTTT | CASLREQGANSPLHF
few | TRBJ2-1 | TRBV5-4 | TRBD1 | TGTGCCAGCAGTCCGACAGGGAGCTCCTACAATGAGCAGTTCTTC | CASSPTGSSYNEQFF
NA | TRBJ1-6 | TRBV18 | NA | TGTGCCAGCTCACCACGGTCGGATTCACCCCTCCACTTT | CASSPRSDSPLHF